These 21 T cell receptor beta chains came from one sample sequenced in a study of cytomegalovirus exposure and HLA in healthy donors. The PCR ran on 60 Vbeta and 13 Jbeta primers. Measured with immunoSEQ multiplex PCR; TCRdb has only the in-frame clones, and not every one. The sample has about 140,000 clones; 80% to 90% are singletons. Sample: PBMCs. These receptors all stem from a woman aged 25 to 45 in good health and CMV-seronegative.

The J gene is TRBJ2-6, the V gene TRBV30; 8 nucleotides line up with TRBD1. J gave up 4 bases and V 2 bases, and 1 base lay outside the gene matches. The CDR3 is 14 amino acids. The germline CDR1 and CDR2 sequences are GTSNPN and SVGIG (reference sequence). Written as DNA, the CDR3 is TGTGCCTGGAGTCAGGGGGCGGGGGCCAACGTCCTGACTTTC. Residues: CAWSQGAGANVLTF.

The chain is built from TRBV14 and TRBJ2-7; D gene ambiguous. Germline CDR1 SGHDN, CDR2 FVKESK. There are 13 residues in the CDR3. The V and J ends lost 5 bases and 2 bases respectively, with 10 bases between them. The CDR3, as DNA: TGTGCCAGCAGCTGGGCCCCGACCTACGAGCAGTACTTC. This codes for CASSWAPTYEQYF.

This chain joins TRBV4-1 and TRBJ2-3; TRBD2 aligns across 8 bases. Germline assignment: CDR1 MGHRA and CDR2 YSYEKL. The ends lost 6 bases at V and 1 base at J; junction bases unmatched: 12. The length of the CDR3 is 17 residues. The CDR3 loop reads CASRGVGREAGTDTQYF. The CDR3 nucleotides are TGCGCCAGCAGGGGGGTAGGGCGGGAGGCTGGCACAGATACGCAGTATTTT.

The chain recombines TRBV7-2 with TRBJ2-7, with 9 bases lining up with TRBD2. Germline V gene data show CDR1 as SGHTA and CDR2 as FQGNSA. This CDR3 has 16 residues. J was trimmed by 3 bases and V by 5 bases; bases with no gene match: 11. Here the CDR3 reads CASSPMWTSEVYEQYF. As DNA, the CDR3 is TGTGCCAGCAGCCCCATGTGGACTAGCGAGGTCTACGAGCAGTACTTC.

The chain joins TRBV19 to TRBJ2-1; 12 bases align to TRBD1. The CDR3 covers 16 residues. J gave up 7 bases and V 3 bases, and 7 bases lay outside the gene matches. Germline V gene data show CDR1 as LNHDA and CDR2 as SQIVND (reference sequence). The CDR3, as DNA: TGTGCCAGTAGTATGGGGGACAGGGGGCGAGTGAATGAGCAGTTCTTC. Translating gives CASSMGDRGRVNEQFF.

This chain uses TRBV7-2 with TRBJ1-6; 8 positions match TRBD1. The CDR3 loop spans 16 amino acids. J was trimmed by 4 bases and V by 3 bases; bases with no gene match: 5. Germline loops: CDR1 SGHTA, CDR2 FQGNSA. For the CDR3, the DNA is TGTGCCAGCAGCTTTTACCGGGACAGGTATAATTCACCCCTCCACTTT. Encoded protein: CASSFYRDRYNSPLHF.

The chain has TRBV6-1 and TRBJ2-7; 7 bases agree with TRBD2. Per germline, CDR1 MNHNS and CDR2 SASEGT. Germline trimming cut 6 bases from V and 9 bases from J; bases unmatched to any gene: 5. This CDR3 is built from 11 residues. The CDR3 here is CASSGGTAQYF. The CDR3 DNA follows: TGTGCCAGCAGCGGGGGGACCGCGCAGTACTTC.

V gene TRBV2 combines with J gene TRBJ1-5, with D unresolved. Trimming cost V 7 bases and J 6 bases, with 19 bases left between them. Germline lookup yields CDR1 SNHLY and CDR2 FYNNEI. The CDR3 loop spans 15 amino acids. CDR3: CASKGGGMTGQPQHF. The CDR3 coding sequence is TGTGCCAGCAAAGGCGGAGGGATGACGGGTCAGCCCCAGCATTTT.

The chain carries TRBV6-6 and TRBJ2-5; D is ambiguous. The J call is doubtful: the DNA matches TRBJ2-7 better. CDR3 size: 13 residues. Per the germline V gene, CDR1 is MNHNY and CDR2 is SVGAGI (reference sequence). The CDR3 bases are TGTGCCAGCAGCCCCCCAGGATCCTACGAGCAGTACTTC. This gives the protein CASSPPGSYEQYF.

The chain uses TRBV30 and TRBJ2-1, with TRBD2 identical over 7 bases. This CDR3 is built from 15 residues. V gave up 3 bases and J gave up 9 bases; unmatched junction bases: 14. Germline lookup yields CDR1 GTSNPN and CDR2 SVGIG (reference sequence). Written as DNA, the CDR3 is TGTGCCTGGAGGGCTCTAGCGGTGCCTTTGGGTGAGCAGTTCTTC. It is translated as CAWRALAVPLGEQFF.

This chain joins TRBV7-8 and TRBJ2-3; weak D call: TRBD1 (7 bases). The CDR3 runs 15 residues. Trimming removed 1 base at V and 5 bases at J, with 13 bases between. The germline CDR1 and CDR2 sequences are SGHVS and FQNEAQ. In DNA, the CDR3 is TGTGCCAGCAGCTTAGTGCAGGGGGGTATAGATACGCAGTATTTT. It codes for CASSLVQGGIDTQYF.

V gene TRBV4-3 combines with J gene TRBJ1-2; D unresolved. The CDR3 contains 17 residues. CDR1 and CDR2 from the germline V gene are LGHNA and YSLEER. V lost 1 base, J lost 4 bases, and 19 bases lay in between. CDR3 DNA sequence: TGCGCCAGCAGCCAAGCATGGTCAGGCATCCTTTCCTATGGCTACACCTTC. It is translated as CASSQAWSGILSYGYTF.

The V call is TRBV4-3, the J call TRBJ1-1, with a possible D match to TRBD1 (5 bases). The CDR3 totals 16 residues. Trimming shortened V by 0 bases and J by 12 bases, and 23 bases separated the two germline ends. Germline V gives CDR1 LGHNA, CDR2 YSLEER. The CDR3 coding sequence is TGCGCCAGCAGCCAAGATCTTGGCAGGGCGGCGGCAGTGACTTTCTTT. Protein product: CASSQDLGRAAAVTFF.

The chain couples TRBV30 to TRBJ2-7, with 7 bases aligning to TRBD1. With V trimmed by 2 bases and J by 5 bases, 3 bases remained unmatched. The CDR3 is 12 residues long. CDR1 and CDR2 (germline): GTSNPN, SVGIG (reference sequence). CDR3: CAWSPQGDEQYF. CDR3 coding DNA: TGTGCCTGGAGTCCCCAGGGGGACGAGCAGTACTTC. Full variable domain (outside the CDR3, taken from reference TRBV30 and TRBJ2-7): SQTIHQWPATLVQPVGSPLSLECTVEGTSNPNLYWYRQAAGRGLQLLFYSVGIGQISSEVPQNLSASRPQDRQFILSSKKLLLSDSGFYLCAWSPQGDEQYFGPGTRLTVT.

The chain links TRBV2 to TRBJ2-1; 11 bases are shared with TRBD2. CDR1 and CDR2 (germline): SNHLY, FYNNEI. The CDR3 is 17 residues long. The trim removed 5 bases at V and 4 bases at J, leaving 10 bases unmatched. The CDR3 region has the DNA TGTGCCAGCAGTCTCACCCGGACTAGCGGGTTGTACAATGAGCAGTTCTTC. It specifies CASSLTRTSGLYNEQFF.

As DNA, the CDR3 is TGTGCCAGCAGCTTCAGGACTGAAGCTTTCTTT. This gives the protein CASSFRTEAFF. The genes are TRBV5-8 and TRBJ1-1; D not certain. Germline values: CDR1 SGHTS, CDR2 YDEGEE. The V gene lost 2 bases and the J gene lost 5 bases, with 4 bases spanning the gap. This CDR3 has 11 amino acids.

The V gene is TRBV5-1, the J gene TRBJ2-2; TRBD2 aligns across 14 bases. The V gene end was trimmed by 3 bases and the J gene end by 5 bases; junction bases not matched to a gene: 3. CDR1 is SGHRS, CDR2 YFSETQ, per germline. This CDR3 has 16 amino acids. The CDR3 bases are TGCGCCAGCAGCTGGGGACTAGCGGGGGCTACCGGGGAGCTGTTTTTT. Residues: CASSWGLAGATGELFF. Full variable domain (remainder filled in from reference TRBV5-1 and TRBJ2-2): KAGVTQTPRYLIKTRGQQVTLSCSPISGHRSVSWYQQTPGQGLQFLFEYFSETQRNKGNFPGRFSGRQFSNSRSEMNVSTLELGDSALYLCASSWGLAGATGELFFGEGSRLTVL.

The chain is built from TRBV27 and TRBJ1-2; the D gene is possibly TRBD1 (6 bases). Trimming shortened V by 6 bases and J by 4 bases, and 15 bases separated the two germline ends. CDR1 and CDR2 from the germline V gene are MNHEY and SMNVEV (reference sequence). The CDR3 contains 14 residues. The CDR3: CASRPLGQSYGYTF. The CDR3 nucleotides read TGTGCCAGCAGGCCCCTTGGACAGAGCTATGGCTACACCTTC.

V usage is TRBV27 and J usage is TRBJ1-1; 7 positions match TRBD1. V shed 1 base, J shed 2 bases, and the junction held 13 bases outside the gene matches. The CDR3 has 18 residues. Germline V gene sequence: CDR1 MNHEY, CDR2 SMNVEV (reference sequence). DNA for the CDR3: TGTGCCAGCAGTTTATATTATGCCGGGACAGATCGAAACACTGAAGCTTTCTTT. This translates into CASSLYYAGTDRNTEAFF.

The chain employs TRBV4-2 and TRBJ2-1, with 8 nucleotides matching TRBD2. Trimming cost V 0 bases and J 7 bases; bases outside gene matches: 8. Looked up from germline, CDR1 is LGHNA and CDR2 is YNFKEQ. The CDR3 sequence is 16 residues long. The CDR3 bases are TGTGCCAGCAGCCAAGAACAGTCGGGAGGGTATAATGAGCAGTTCTTC. This gives the protein CASSQEQSGGYNEQFF.

The chain carries TRBV7-9 and TRBJ2-3; 10 nucleotides align to TRBD2. Germline trimming cut 4 bases from V and 0 bases from J; bases unmatched to any gene: 4. This CDR3 has 16 residues. CDR1 and CDR2 (germline): SEHNR, FQNEAQ (reference sequence). DNA for the CDR3: TGTGCCAGCAGCTCCGGACTAGCGGCTAGCACAGATACGCAGTATTTT. Its translation is CASSSGLAASTDTQYF.